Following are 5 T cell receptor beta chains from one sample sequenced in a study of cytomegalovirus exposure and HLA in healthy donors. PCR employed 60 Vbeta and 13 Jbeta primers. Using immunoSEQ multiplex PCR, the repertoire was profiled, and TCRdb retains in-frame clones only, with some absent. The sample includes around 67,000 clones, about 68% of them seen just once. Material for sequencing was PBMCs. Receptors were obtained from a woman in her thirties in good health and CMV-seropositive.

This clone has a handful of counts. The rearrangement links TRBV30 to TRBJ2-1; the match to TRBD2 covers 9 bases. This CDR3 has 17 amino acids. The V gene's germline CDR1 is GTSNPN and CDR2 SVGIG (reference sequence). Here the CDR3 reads CAKNPAGGPSSYNEQFF. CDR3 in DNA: TGTGCAAAGAACCCAGCGGGAGGCCCGAGCTCCTACAATGAGCAGTTCTTC.

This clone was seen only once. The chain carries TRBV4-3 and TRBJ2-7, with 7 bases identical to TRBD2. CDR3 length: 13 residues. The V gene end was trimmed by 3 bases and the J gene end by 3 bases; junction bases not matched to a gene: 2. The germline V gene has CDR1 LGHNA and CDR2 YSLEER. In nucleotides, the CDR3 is TGCGCCAGCAGCCACGGACTAGACTACGAGCAGTACTTC. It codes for CASSHGLDYEQYF.

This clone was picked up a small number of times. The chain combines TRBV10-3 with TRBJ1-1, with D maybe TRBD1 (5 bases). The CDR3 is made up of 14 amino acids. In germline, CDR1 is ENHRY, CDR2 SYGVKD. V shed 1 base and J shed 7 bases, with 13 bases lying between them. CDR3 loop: CAISELTARDEAFF. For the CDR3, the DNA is TGTGCCATCAGTGAGTTGACAGCCAGGGATGAAGCTTTCTTT.

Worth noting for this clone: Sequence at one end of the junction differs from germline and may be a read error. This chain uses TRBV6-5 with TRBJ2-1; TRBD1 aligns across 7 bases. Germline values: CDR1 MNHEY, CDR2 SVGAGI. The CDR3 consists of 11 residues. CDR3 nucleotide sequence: TGTGCCAGCAGTTACGCCGGACAGGCGGTCTTC. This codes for CASSYAGQAVF.

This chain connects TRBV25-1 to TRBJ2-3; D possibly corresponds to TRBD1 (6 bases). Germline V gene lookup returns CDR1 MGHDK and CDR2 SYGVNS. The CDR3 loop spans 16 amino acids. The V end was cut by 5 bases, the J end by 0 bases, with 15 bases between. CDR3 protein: CASSQETGSSTDTQYF. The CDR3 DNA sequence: TGTGCCAGCAGTCAGGAGACAGGCTCTAGCACAGATACGCAGTATTTT.